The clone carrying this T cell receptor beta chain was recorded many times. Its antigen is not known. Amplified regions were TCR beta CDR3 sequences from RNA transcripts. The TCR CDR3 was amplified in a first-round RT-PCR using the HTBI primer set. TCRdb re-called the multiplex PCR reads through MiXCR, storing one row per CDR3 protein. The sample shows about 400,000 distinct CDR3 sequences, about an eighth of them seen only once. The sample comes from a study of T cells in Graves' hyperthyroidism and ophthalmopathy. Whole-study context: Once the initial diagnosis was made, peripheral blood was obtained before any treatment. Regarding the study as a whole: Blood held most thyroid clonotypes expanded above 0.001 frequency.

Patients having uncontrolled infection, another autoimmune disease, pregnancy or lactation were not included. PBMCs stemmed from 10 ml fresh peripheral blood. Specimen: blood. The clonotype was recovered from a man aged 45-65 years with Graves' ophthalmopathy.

For the CDR3, the DNA is TGTGCCTGGAGTGTATGGGGAGAGGAGACCCAGTACTTC. It encodes CAWSVWGEETQYF. The rearrangement uses TRBV30 and TRBJ2-5; weak D call: TRBD2 (5 bases). Trimming removed 0 bases at V and 5 bases at J, with 10 bases between. Germline V gene lookup returns CDR1 GTSNPN and CDR2 SVGIG (reference sequence). CDR3 length equals 13 residues.